One and the same sample provided the 27 T cell receptor beta chains below, sequenced in a study of CXCR3-negative and CXCR3-positive naive CD8 T cells. Whole-study results and caveats: Naive CXCR3-positive cells had TRB CDR3s more hydrophobic than those of CXCR3-negative naive cells.

No antigen has been identified for these receptors. In preparing the TRB cDNA libraries, 5' RACE with UMI labels was used. Reprocessing the 5' RACE reads, TCRdb reports a single entry for every CDR3 protein and omits DNA. This sample's clone table lists tens of thousands of distinct CDR3 sequences. Sequenced input: naive CXCR3+ CD8+ T cells from blood. Described subset: CD45RO-CCR7+CD27+CD95- naive CD8+ T cells expressing CXCR3 (TNR3+). These receptors came from a human donor in good health. Some clones in this sample may be carry-over from other donors' samples.

This chain links TRBV29-1 with TRBJ2-7; TCRdb's D call, TRBD1, is unchecked because there is no DNA. The V gene's germline CDR1 is SQVTM and CDR2 ANQGSEA. The CDR3 is 15 amino acids. This CDR3 is CSVEGTVLDNYEQYF.

V and J are TRBV9 and TRBJ2-2; TCRdb's D call, TRBD1, is unchecked because there is no DNA. CDR1 and CDR2 (germline): SGDLS, YYNGEE. The CDR3 length is 20 residues. The CDR3 region is CASSVDPLSGAIAVTGELFF.

The rearrangement links TRBV7-6 to TRBJ2-7; TCRdb lists TRBD1, though no DNA is available to test this call. This CDR3 comprises 14 residues. Germline V CDR1 and CDR2: SGHVS, FNYEAQ. CDR3 sequence: CASSLGGSTYEQYF.

The chain employs TRBV28 and TRBJ2-7; TCRdb outputs TRBD1, but without DNA this stays unchecked. This CDR3 comprises 14 residues. CDR1 and CDR2 from the germline V gene are MDHEN and SYDVKM. The CDR3 spells CASQWVQGSYEQYF. Full variable domain (rest looked up from reference TRBV28 and TRBJ2-7): DVKVTQSSRYLVKRTGEKVFLECVQDMDHENMFWYRQDPGLGLRLIYFSYDVKMKEKGDIPEGYSVSREKKERFSLILESASTNQTSMYLCASQWVQGSYEQYFGPGTRLTVT.

The chain carries TRBV12-3 or TRBV12-4 and TRBJ2-2; TCRdb returns TRBD1, unconfirmable since there is no DNA. The length of the CDR3 is 15 residues. CDR3: CASSPRPGFTGELFF.

The chain combines TRBV29-1 with TRBJ2-1; lacking DNA, the TRBD2 call made by TCRdb goes unchecked. The CDR3 consists of 15 residues. Germline values: CDR1 SQVTM, CDR2 ANQGSEA. CDR3 region: CSVEVGSGGYNEQFF.

The genes are TRBV5-4 and TRBJ2-7; TCRdb gives TRBD1 as the D gene, but with no DNA this cannot be confirmed. CDR3 size: 13 residues. Looked up from germline, CDR1 is SGHNT and CDR2 is YYREEE (reference sequence). The CDR3 loop is CASSRTGYHEQYF.

This sequence joins TRBV7-6 and TRBJ2-3; TCRdb outputs TRBD1, but without DNA this stays unchecked. From germline, CDR1 is SGHVS and CDR2 FNYEAQ. The CDR3 runs 16 residues. CDR3 residues: CASSLGGTGLTDTQYF.

The V call is TRBV5-5, the J call TRBJ2-7. Germline V gives CDR1 SGHKS, CDR2 YYEKEE (reference sequence). The CDR3 has 14 amino acids. The CDR3 is CASSSVGGPYEQYF.

The chain recombines TRBV27 with TRBJ1-2; TCRdb proposes TRBD1, but this gene call is untestable without DNA. CDR1 MNHEY and CDR2 SMNVEV come from the germline V gene (reference sequence). The CDR3 sequence is 14 residues long. CDR3: CASRPRGGDYGYTF.

This chain links TRBV20-1 with TRBJ2-7. This CDR3 contains 13 residues. Germline CDR1 DFQATT, CDR2 SNEGSKA (reference sequence). This CDR3 reads CSASLTDTYEQYF.

The chain employs TRBV7-8 and TRBJ1-1; TCRdb returns TRBD1, unconfirmable since there is no DNA. The CDR3 contains 13 residues. From germline, CDR1 is SGHVS and CDR2 FQNEAQ. Here the CDR3 reads CASSLAYRGEAFF.

V is TRBV7-3 and J is TRBJ2-1; TCRdb's D call of TRBD1 is untestable without DNA. CDR1 and CDR2 from the germline V gene are SGHTA and FQGTGA. CDR3 length equals 15 residues. The chain's CDR3 is CASSRAPGQYNEQFF.

The chain links TRBV29-1 to TRBJ1-1; TCRdb calls TRBD1, which cannot be checked without DNA. CDR3 length: 12 residues. Germline V gene sequence: CDR1 SQVTM, CDR2 ANQGSEA. CDR3 amino acids: CSVLQGGTEAFF.

The chain recombines TRBV19 with TRBJ1-1; TCRdb calls TRBD1, which cannot be checked without DNA. The CDR3 extends over 13 amino acids. Germline CDR1 reads LNHDA; CDR2 reads SQIVND (reference sequence). CDR3 sequence: CASSFGTGTEAFF.

This chain connects TRBV28 to TRBJ2-7; TCRdb's D call of TRBD1 is untestable without DNA. Germline assignment: CDR1 MDHEN and CDR2 SYDVKM. CDR3 length: 14 amino acids. This chain's CDR3 is CASSAPEYPYEQYF.

The chain links TRBV7-9 to TRBJ2-5; the TCRdb D gene call, TRBD2, has no DNA to confirm it. The CDR3 runs to 16 residues. Germline CDR1 SEHNR, CDR2 FQNEAQ (reference sequence). The CDR3 sequence is CASSLDQAGVRETQYF.

V and J are TRBV28 and TRBJ1-1. There are 14 residues in the CDR3. Germline V gene data show CDR1 as MDHEN and CDR2 as SYDVKM. CDR3 amino acids: CASSQTAWNTEAFF.

The chain combines TRBV4-1 with TRBJ1-2; TCRdb lists TRBD1, though no DNA is available to test this call. Germline V gene data show CDR1 as MGHRA and CDR2 as YSYEKL. This CDR3 spans 14 amino acids. Here the CDR3 reads CASSQGSGGYGYTF.

This sequence joins TRBV3-1 and TRBJ2-3; there is no DNA to check the TCRdb D call of TRBD2. This CDR3 comprises 18 residues. Germline V gene data show CDR1 as LGHDT and CDR2 as YNNKEL (reference sequence). CDR3 residues: CASSQRLAGGPDTDTQYF.

V and J are TRBV6-5 and TRBJ2-7; with no DNA, the TCRdb D assignment of TRBD2 cannot be verified. The CDR3 sequence is 14 residues long. CDR1 is MNHEY and CDR2 is SVGAGI in the germline V gene. CDR3: CASSPGLESGEQYF.

This rearrangement joins TRBV28 to TRBJ2-7; lacking DNA, the TRBD1 call made by TCRdb goes unchecked. The CDR3 consists of 17 residues. In germline, CDR1 is MDHEN, CDR2 SYDVKM. The CDR3 here is CASSRLGDRGPLYEQYF.

This sequence joins TRBV14 and TRBJ2-4. This CDR3 comprises 16 residues. The germline gives CDR1 SGHDN, CDR2 FVKESK. CDR3 amino acids: CASSPTSTLAKNIQYF.

The V and J genes are TRBV28 and TRBJ2-1; checking the TCRdb D call of TRBD2 is not possible without DNA. Germline loops: CDR1 MDHEN, CDR2 SYDVKM. CDR3 length: 14 residues. CDR3 region: CASTSPATQGGQFF.

The chain employs TRBV28 and TRBJ1-2. CDR1 and CDR2 (germline): MDHEN, SYDVKM. There are 13 residues in the CDR3. Here the CDR3 reads CASSYGTAEGYTF.

The chain couples TRBV4-1 to TRBJ2-7; lacking DNA, the TRBD1 call made by TCRdb goes unchecked. The germline CDR1 and CDR2 sequences are MGHRA and YSYEKL. CDR3 size: 20 residues. This CDR3 is CASSQDWPLEGQRNSYEQYF.

The rearrangement uses TRBV7-9 and TRBJ2-7. CDR1 SEHNR and CDR2 FQNEAQ come from the germline V gene (reference sequence). This CDR3 comprises 14 residues. CDR3 amino acids: CASSLGFSSYEQYF.